This T cell receptor (beta chain) was recorded in a study of response to subunit inactivated influenza vaccine listed by TCRdb under 2018. General notes on the study: To follow how T cells responded to a trivalent subunit inactivated influenza vaccine, the researchers relied on deep quantitative profiling of the T cell receptor repertoire.

A remark on this clonotype: Its target antigen remains unknown. Per-base qualities were not stored, and no clone one base away is much larger.

What the work shows at the level of the full study, not this receptor alone: The authors suggested that each seasonal influenza vaccination may recruit only a limited number of new T cells.

Receptor libraries were prepared by RT-PCR. TCRdb lists the instrument as Illumina HiSeq 2500. The public reads were run again by TCRdb, first through fastp at Q25 and then through MiXCR, and only productive beta chains were kept. Rows matching on CDR3 protein sequence are summarized as one entry with the most common DNA and genes. Present in this sample are over 150,000 distinct CDR3 sequences, roughly 14% of which were seen just once. Together, the top ten hold approximately 24% of the sample. The germline V gene sets CDR1 to MDHEN and CDR2 to SYDVKM. The CDR3 goes from the cysteine to the phenylalanine over 12 residues. Kept here is only the CDR3 DNA, which spans 36 bases and is read in frame from base 1. The V and J ends are trimmed by 7 bases and 7 bases, leaving 13 bases between them.

This TCR derives from a man between 45 and 60 years old who received an inactivated influenza vaccine. Donor details come from another sample of the same person, matched by shared clones. This sequence uses TRBV28 and TRBJ1-2; a tentative D match to TRBD1 spans 5 bases. This specimen consisted of CD8+ T cells sorted from PBMCs, obtained more than 4 days after vaccination. CDR3 sequence: CASNPRGSGYTF. The nucleotides are TGTGCCAGCAATCCTAGGGGATCTGGCTACACCTTC.